These T cell receptor beta chains were read from a single sample in a study of blood T cell repertoires in COVID-19. Sequencing was performed with immunoSEQ multiplex PCR; in TCRdb, only in-frame clones are kept and a portion is missing. Of some 97,000 clones listed, more than 85% are singletons. Input material: peripheral blood. The receptors shown here come from a man in his fifties with active COVID-19. The CDR3 runs from the conserved cysteine through the conserved F or W. Fields, in order: clone size, D gene, V gene, J gene, CDR3 protein, CDR3 DNA. The D gene is left open where the match is weak. Some rows have no size entry. The others give once, few or many, or a class for an expanded clone.

size: .
D: TRBD1
V: TRBV19
J: TRBJ1-6
CDR3: CASSTDRGTNSPLHF
DNA: TGTGCCAGTAGTACGGACAGGGGGACGAATTCACCCCTCCACTTT

size: .
D: .
V: TRBV7-9
J: TRBJ1-1
CDR3: CASSFDTANTEAFF
DNA: TGTGCCAGCAGCTTTGATACAGCGAACACTGAAGCTTTCTTT

size: once
D: .
V: TRBV7-2
J: TRBJ2-7
CDR3: CASSSLQGYPSYEQYF
DNA: TGTGCCAGCAGCTCGCTCCAGGGGTATCCCTCCTACGAGCAGTACTTC

size: once
D: .
V: TRBV4-1
J: TRBJ2-3
CDR3: CASSQDYPSSTDTQYF
DNA: TGCGCCAGCAGCCAAGATTACCCTAGCAGTACAGATACGCAGTATTTT

size: .
D: TRBD2
V: TRBV7-3
J: TRBJ2-5
CDR3: CASSLNVAGQETQYF
DNA: TGTGCCAGCAGCTTAAACGTAGCGGGACAAGAGACCCAGTACTTC

size: .
D: .
V: TRBV12-3/TRBV12-4
J: TRBJ2-3
CDR3: CASSRLRTDTQYF
DNA: TGTGCCAGCAGTCGACTGCGCACAGATACGCAGTATTTT

size: .
D: .
V: TRBV11-2
J: TRBJ2-2
CDR3: CASSFSAAYTGELFF
DNA: TGTGCCAGCAGCTTCTCCGCGGCGTACACCGGGGAGCTGTTTTTT

size: .
D: .
V: TRBV11-2
J: TRBJ1-1
CDR3: CATSGQPNTEAFF
DNA: TGTGCCACCTCTGGACAGCCGAACACTGAAGCTTTCTTT

size: .
D: TRBD1
V: TRBV18
J: TRBJ2-1
CDR3: CASSLLSNRGVSNEQFF
DNA: TGTGCCAGCTCACTGTTATCCAACAGGGGGGTTTCGAATGAGCAGTTCTTC

size: once
D: .
V: TRBV5-1
J: TRBJ1-1
CDR3: CASSRSPVTEAFF
DNA: TGCGCCAGCAGCCGAAGTCCGGTCACTGAAGCTTTCTTT

size: .
D: .
V: TRBV6-5
J: TRBJ2-1
CDR3: CAGLGGSSYNEQFF
DNA: TGTGCCGGACTAGGGGGGAGCTCCTACAATGAGCAGTTCTTC

size: .
D: TRBD2
V: TRBV6-2/TRBV6-3
J: TRBJ2-1
CDR3: CASSYSPSGRSSYNEQFF
DNA: TGTGCCAGCAGTTACTCCCCTAGCGGGAGGAGCTCCTACAATGAGCAGTTCTTC

size: .
D: TRBD2
V: TRBV19
J: TRBJ2-6
CDR3: CASSSLLAVISGANVLTF
DNA: TGTGCCAGTAGTAGTCTACTAGCGGTCATCTCTGGGGCCAACGTCCTGACTTTC

size: .
D: .
V: TRBV7-8
J: TRBJ1-5
CDR3: CASSFPGNQPQHF
DNA: TGTGCCAGCAGCTTCCCGGGGAATCAGCCCCAGCATTTT